The T cell receptor (beta chain) described here comes from a study of blood T cell repertoires in COVID-19. Looking at the study overall: Material from acute and convalescent COVID-19 was sourced from the United States, Italy and Spain. In each case, the material was cDNA or gDNA derived from T cells, B-cell-depleted T cells, or PBMCs.

Only in-frame clones appear in the TCRdb table, and some are missing; sequencing was by immunoSEQ multiplex PCR. This sample carries about 230,000 clones, less than 90% of them seen once, and the ten largest clones take 2.5% to 3%. Germline assignment: CDR1 LNHDA and CDR2 SQIVND (reference sequence). The CDR3 runs 14 residues. Trimming took 5 bases from V and 0 from J, leaving 8 bases between them. This clone was observed a handful of times. The receptor was isolated from a woman in her 70s with active or convalescent COVID-19. Sequencing input: peripheral blood. The V and J genes are TRBV19 and TRBJ2-1; D is undetermined. DNA for the CDR3: TGTGCCAGTAGTCTCTCGAGCTCCTACAATGAGCAGTTCTTC. Translating it yields CASSLSSSYNEQFF.